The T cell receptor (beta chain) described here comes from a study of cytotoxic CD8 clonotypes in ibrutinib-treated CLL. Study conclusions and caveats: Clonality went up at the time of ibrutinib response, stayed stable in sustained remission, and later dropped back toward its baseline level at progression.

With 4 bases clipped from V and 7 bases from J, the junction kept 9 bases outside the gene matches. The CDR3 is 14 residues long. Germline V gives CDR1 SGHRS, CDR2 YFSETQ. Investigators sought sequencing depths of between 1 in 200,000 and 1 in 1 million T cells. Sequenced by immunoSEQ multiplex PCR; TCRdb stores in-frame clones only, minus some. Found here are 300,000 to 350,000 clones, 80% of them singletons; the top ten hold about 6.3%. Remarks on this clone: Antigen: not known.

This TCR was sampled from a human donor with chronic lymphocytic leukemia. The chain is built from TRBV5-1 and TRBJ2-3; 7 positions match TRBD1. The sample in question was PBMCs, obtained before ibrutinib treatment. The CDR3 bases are TGCGCCAGCAGCGTCGGACAGGTGGCCTATACGCAGTATTTT. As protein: CASSVGQVAYTQYF. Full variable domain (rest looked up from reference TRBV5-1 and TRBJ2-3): KAGVTQTPRYLIKTRGQQVTLSCSPISGHRSVSWYQQTPGQGLQFLFEYFSETQRNKGNFPGRFSGRQFSNSRSEMNVSTLELGDSALYLCASSVGQVAYTQYFGPGTRLTVL.